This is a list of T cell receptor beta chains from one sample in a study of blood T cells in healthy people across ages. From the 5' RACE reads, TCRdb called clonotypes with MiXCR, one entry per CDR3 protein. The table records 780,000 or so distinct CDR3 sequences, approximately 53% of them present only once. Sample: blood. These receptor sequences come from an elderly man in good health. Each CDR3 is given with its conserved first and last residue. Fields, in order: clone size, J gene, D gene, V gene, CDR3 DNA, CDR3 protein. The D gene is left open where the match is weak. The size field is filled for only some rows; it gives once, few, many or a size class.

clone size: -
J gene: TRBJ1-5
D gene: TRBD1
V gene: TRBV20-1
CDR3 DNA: TGCAGTGCTAGCCCGGGACAGGGGAAACATCAGCCCCAGCATTTT
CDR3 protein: CSASPGQGKHQPQHF

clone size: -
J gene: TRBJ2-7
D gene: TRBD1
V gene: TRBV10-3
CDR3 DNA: TGTGCCATCAGTGAGTCGGGTAAGGGACAGGGCCACGAGCAGTACTTC
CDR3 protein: CAISESGKGQGHEQYF

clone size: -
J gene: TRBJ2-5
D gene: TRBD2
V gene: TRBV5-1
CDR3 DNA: TGCGCCAGCAGCTTGGGAAGGACTAGCGGGTATCCTGAGACCCAGTACTTC
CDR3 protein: CASSLGRTSGYPETQYF

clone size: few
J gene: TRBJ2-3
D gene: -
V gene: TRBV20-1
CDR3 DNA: TGCAGTGTTAAGGCGCGTACCGGGGATACGCAGTATTTT
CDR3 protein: CSVKARTGDTQYF

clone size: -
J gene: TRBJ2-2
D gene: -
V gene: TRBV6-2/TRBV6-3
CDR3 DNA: TGTGCCAGCAGACTGGACAGCGCGAACACCGGGGAGCTGTTTTTT
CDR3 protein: CASRLDSANTGELFF

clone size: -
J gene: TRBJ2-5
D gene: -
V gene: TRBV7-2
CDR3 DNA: TGTGCCAGCACCCACATTAGCGTCCCAGGGGCAGAGACCCAGTACTTC
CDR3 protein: CASTHISVPGAETQYF

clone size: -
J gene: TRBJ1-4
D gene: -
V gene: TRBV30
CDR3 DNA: TGTGCCTGGAACGCAGGGACTAATGAAAAACTGTTTTTT
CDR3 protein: CAWNAGTNEKLFF

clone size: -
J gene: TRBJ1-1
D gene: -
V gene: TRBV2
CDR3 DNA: TGTGCCAGCAGTGATCTTTCGGCCCTGGGCACTGAAGCTTTCTTT
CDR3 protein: CASSDLSALGTEAFF

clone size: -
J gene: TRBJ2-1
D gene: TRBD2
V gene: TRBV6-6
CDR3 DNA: TGTGCCAGCAGAGGGTGGTCGGCGGGAGTCAGCTACAATGAGCAGTTCTTC
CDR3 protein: CASRGWSAGVSYNEQFF

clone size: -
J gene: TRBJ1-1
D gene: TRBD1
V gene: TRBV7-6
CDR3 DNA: TGTGCCAGCAGCTTAGCGCGGGCAGGGGGAAACACTGAAGCTTTCTTT
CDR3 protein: CASSLARAGGNTEAFF

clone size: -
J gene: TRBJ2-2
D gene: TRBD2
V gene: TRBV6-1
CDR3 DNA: TGTGCCAGCTTTCCGGGACTAGCGCCCACCGGGGAGCTGTTTTTT
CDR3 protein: CASFPGLAPTGELFF